This T cell receptor (beta chain) came from a study of blood T cells in healthy people across ages. About the study: Per two T cells, about one barcoded beta molecule was captured through template switching.

In its sample, this clonotype was seen a few times. PCR was performed a second time for 7 to 11 cycles using a sample-barcoded 5' primer and a J-beta primer mix. Carrying 12 random nucleotides, a template-switch adaptor labeled each individual cDNA molecule. TCRdb re-called the 5' RACE reads through MiXCR, storing one row per CDR3 protein. The sample shows about 830,000 distinct CDR3 sequences, around 62% of them seen only once. Specimen: blood. The sequence came from a man aged 25-45 years in good health.

CDR3 sequence reads: CATSRDLDYEQYF. The CDR3 DNA reads as TGTGCCACCAGCAGGGACCTAGATTACGAGCAGTACTTC. The rearrangement uses TRBV15 and TRBJ2-7; no definite D call. The V and J ends lost 3 bases and 4 bases respectively, with 10 bases between them. In germline, CDR1 is LNHNV, CDR2 YYDKDF (reference sequence). The CDR3 is 13 residues long.